This T cell receptor (beta chain) was retrieved from a study of T cell responses to AZD1222 COVID-19 vaccine. Doses given second, at about 4 or about 12 weeks, were pooled. Study conclusions and caveats: Unmutated regions of variants are reportedly targeted by nearly half of spike-specific TCRs. The sample set comprised mostly white British donors with more females, and clonal diversity was possibly underestimated.

The ends lost 1 base at V and 6 bases at J; junction bases unmatched: 5. CDR3 length: 15 residues. CDR1 is SSHAT, CDR2 FNYEAQ, per germline (reference sequence). Assay used: immunoSEQ multiplex PCR; TCRdb lists only in-frame clones, some missing. The sample shows more than 85,000 clones, around 87% of them seen only once. About this clone itself: Its antigen is undetermined.

This TCR was recovered from an adult who received the AZD1222 COVID-19 vaccine. The starting material was peripheral blood, obtained 28 days after the second AZD1222 dose. The V call is TRBV7-7, the J call TRBJ1-4, with TRBD1 identical over 7 bases. The CDR3 is CASSLGGGGHEKLFF. Here the CDR3 DNA reads TGTGCCAGCAGCTTAGGTGGAGGGGGCCATGAAAAACTGTTTTTT.